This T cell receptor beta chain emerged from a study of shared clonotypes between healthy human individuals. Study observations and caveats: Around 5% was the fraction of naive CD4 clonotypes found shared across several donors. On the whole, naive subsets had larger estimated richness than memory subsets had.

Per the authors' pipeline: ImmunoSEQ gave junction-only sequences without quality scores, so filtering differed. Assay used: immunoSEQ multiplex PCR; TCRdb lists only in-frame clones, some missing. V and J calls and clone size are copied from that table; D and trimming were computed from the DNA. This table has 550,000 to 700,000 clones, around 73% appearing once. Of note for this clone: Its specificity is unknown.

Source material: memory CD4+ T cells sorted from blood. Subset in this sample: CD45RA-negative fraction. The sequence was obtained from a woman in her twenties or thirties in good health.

This CDR3 reads CASSEASLTGVPYNEQFF. The CDR3 bases are TGTGCCAGCAGTGAAGCCTCATTGACAGGGGTACCCTACAATGAGCAGTTCTTC. The chain couples TRBV2 to TRBJ2-1, with TRBD1 matching 8 bases. Unmatched junction bases numbered 9, after V lost 0 bases and J lost 2 bases. This CDR3 comprises 18 residues. Per germline, CDR1 SNHLY and CDR2 FYNNEI. Full variable domain (missing parts from reference TRBV2 and TRBJ2-1): EPEVTQTPSHQVTQMGQEVILRCVPISNHLYFYWYRQILGQKVEFLVSFYNNEISEKSEIFDDQFSVERPDGSNFTLKIRSTKLEDSAMYFCASSEASLTGVPYNEQFFGPGTRLTVL.